This T cell receptor beta chain was observed in a study of technical replicates of blood from several donors. The table came from immunoSEQ multiplex PCR; TCRdb's copy has only in-frame clones and leaves some out. In the table there are 84,000 or so clones, approximately 97% of which are singletons. The CDR3 loop spans 17 amino acids. V gave up 2 bases and J gave up 2 bases; unmatched junction bases: 10. Germline V gene data show CDR1 as SGHNT and CDR2 as YENEEA. The source is a human donor in good health. Input material: T cells isolated from PBMCs. The chain links TRBV11-3 to TRBJ2-3; 7 positions agree with TRBD1. CDR3 DNA: TGTGCCAGCAGCTTACGCCTAGGGACAGACCACACAGATACGCAGTATTTT. Protein sequence: CASSLRLGTDHTDTQYF.